This T cell receptor (beta chain) was obtained from a study of blood T cell repertoires in COVID-19 (dated by TCRdb to 2020 to 2021). Looking at the study overall: The collaborator samples originated in the United States, Italy and Spain and spanned the acute and convalescent phases of COVID-19. Sample metadata almost always included a de-identified subject ID, COVID-19 status, age in years and sex. The prospective study material was composed of cDNA or gDNA derived from T cells, B-cell-depleted T cells, or PBMCs. Subjects who had been exposed to COVID-19, were actively infected with it, or had recovered from it provided the deeply sampled blood TCRbeta repertoires that made up the dataset. Samples were obtained from the ongoing ImmuneRACE study (first 160 participants) and from over a thousand subjects provided by 6 global collaborators. Where available, HLA class I and class II types were taken from metadata supplied by the sample provider and were not determined by assay-based typing. A freely available public database, intended as a resource for researchers studying the immune response to SARS-CoV-2, is where the repertoires were released. Study-level results and caveats: The quantity of clinical and demographic metadata differed by source and by participant and was supplied without curation.

The immunoSEQ Assay, a bias-controlled multiplex PCR, was used to amplify TCRbeta CDR3 regions from genomic DNA. As for the original processing: Nucleated cell counts per sample were estimated from amplification of reference gene primers within the assay. To quantify the absolute abundance of each unique TCRbeta CDR3 rearrangement, sequence reads were collapsed and filtered. Productive Simpson clonality was computed per sample as the square root of Simpson's diversity index over productive rearrangements. This is the immuneACCESS table as TCRdb keeps it, with only in-frame sequences that have V and J called. A part of the clones is gone; compared with another copy, unresolved V genes explain less than half, and the rest is unexplained. V and J calls and clone size are those listed in that table; D and trimming were worked out from the DNA. This sample is represented by 100,000 to 140,000 clones; around 88% of them were singletons. 5.5% to 8% of the sample rests with the top ten.

In the case of this clone: Its antigen target is currently unknown. There are no base qualities to consult, and no much larger clone falls within one base.

The collaborating institutions used their own protocols to collect whole blood in K2EDTA tubes. Collaborator samples were shipped for TCRbeta analysis as frozen whole blood, isolated PBMCs, or DNA extracted from either sample type. Sequencing was carried out using peripheral blood. The TCR was taken from a middle-aged man with active or convalescent COVID-19.

The bases are TGCGCCAGCAGCCAAGAGTGGAAGCGGCGCCAAGAGACCCAGTACTTC. Its product reads: CASSQEWKRRQETQYF. The V gene is TRBV4-3 and the J gene is TRBJ2-5; TRBD2 is a possible D gene, resting on 5 matching bases. Its CDR3 holds 16 amino acids, cysteine through phenylalanine. Left in the record is the CDR3 DNA by itself, 48 bases read in frame from the first base. Reading the germline V gene gives CDR1 LGHNA and CDR2 YSLEER. The germline ends are 12 bases apart after V is trimmed by 0 bases and J by 1 base.